One and the same sample provided the 5 T cell receptor beta chains below, sequenced in a study of cytomegalovirus exposure and HLA in healthy donors. The PCR had 60 Vbeta and 13 Jbeta primers. Method: immunoSEQ multiplex PCR; TCRdb's copy keeps in-frame clones and lacks some. The repertoire holds under 200,000 clones, almost 80% seen once, with about 1.3% in the top ten. Sequenced input: PBMCs. The receptors stem from a young man in good health and CMV-seronegative.

V is TRBV2 and J is TRBJ1-5; TRBD1 is a possible D gene (5 bases). Trimming pared 4 bases from V and 2 bases from J, leaving 12 bases between. Germline V CDR1 and CDR2: SNHLY, FYNNEI. The CDR3 runs 15 residues. CDR3 DNA: TGTGCCAGCAGTGGGGAGGGGCTAGGCAATCAGCCCCAGCATTTT. This translates into CASSGEGLGNQPQHF.

This clone was recorded at least ten times. The gene calls are TRBV27 and TRBJ1-2; D possibly corresponds to TRBD1 (6 bases). V was pared by 3 bases and J by 2 bases, with 13 bases between. The CDR3 spans 15 residues. The germline gives CDR1 MNHEY, CDR2 SMNVEV (reference sequence). In DNA form, the CDR3 reads TGTGCCAGCAGTTTTGGAGGACAGCTAAACTATGGCTACACCTTC. Protein sequence: CASSFGGQLNYGYTF.

This clone showed up just once. The V gene is TRBV7-9, the J gene TRBJ2-6, with D tentatively TRBD1 (6 bases). Germline CDR1 is SEHNR and CDR2 is FQNEAQ (reference sequence). Trimming cost V 4 bases and J 2 bases, with 9 bases left between them. The CDR3 sequence is 15 residues long. DNA of the CDR3: TGTGCCAGCAGCTCACAGGGTCCTGGGGCCAACGTCCTGACTTTC. This sequence encodes CASSSQGPGANVLTF.

CDR3 DNA sequence: TGCGCCAGCAGCTTGGGGTGGCGGGACCGCCCGACAGATACGCAGTATTTT. Translated: CASSLGWRDRPTDTQYF. The gene calls are TRBV5-1 and TRBJ2-3; D may be TRBD2 (6 bases). The V and J ends lost 0 bases and 3 bases respectively, with 17 bases between them. CDR3 length: 17 residues. Looked up from germline, CDR1 is SGHRS and CDR2 is YFSETQ. The complete variable domain, with remaining parts taken from reference TRBV5-1 and TRBJ2-3, reads KAGVTQTPRYLIKTRGQQVTLSCSPISGHRSVSWYQQTPGQGLQFLFEYFSETQRNKGNFPGRFSGRQFSNSRSEMNVSTLELGDSALYLCASSLGWRDRPTDTQYFGPGTRLTVL.

The chain combines TRBV5-1 with TRBJ2-7; a weak D match, TRBD1 (5 bases). The CDR3 totals 15 residues. Germline V gives CDR1 SGHRS, CDR2 YFSETQ. Trimming took off 0 bases at V and 4 bases at J, with 14 bases between the two ends. The CDR3 DNA is TGCGCCAGCAGCTTGGAGAGGACACCTAAATACGAGCAGTACTTC. Protein sequence: CASSLERTPKYEQYF.